These T cell receptor beta chains were read from a single sample in a study of T cells in Graves' hyperthyroidism and ophthalmopathy. TCRdb passed the multiplex PCR reads through MiXCR, listing each CDR3 protein once. The sample carries 600,000 or so distinct CDR3 sequences, about a sixth recorded once. The sequenced sample consisted of blood. These receptors were taken from a woman in her thirties with Graves' hyperthyroidism. Both conserved end residues are part of each CDR3. A D gene is named only where the DNA matches it firmly. Not every row has a clone size; where given, it reads once, few, many or a size class.

d_call	clone_size	v_call	j_call	cdr3_nt	cdr3_aa
TRBD1	many	TRBV3-1	TRBJ2-7	TGTGCCAGCAGCCAAGGGACAGGGAACTACGAGCAGTACTTC	CASSQGTGNYEQYF
TRBD1	-	TRBV18	TRBJ1-1	TGTGCCAGCTTATCATCGCAGGGGGCGGGCACTGAAGCTTTCTTT	CASLSSQGAGTEAFF
-	few	TRBV19	TRBJ2-1	TGTGCCAGTAGTACCTGGACGGACAATGAGCAGTTCTTC	CASSTWTDNEQFF
-	many	TRBV30	TRBJ1-1	TGTGCCTGGAAGATAGGATGGGACACTGAAGCTTTCTTT	CAWKIGWDTEAFF
-	few	TRBV5-1	TRBJ1-2	TGCGCCAGCAGCGGATCGACAGGCTATGGCTACACCTTC	CASSGSTGYGYTF
-	few	TRBV12-3/TRBV12-4	TRBJ2-6	TGTGCCAGCAGTCCTGTGGAATCTGGGGCCAACGTCCTGACTTTC	CASSPVESGANVLTF
TRBD1	many	TRBV28	TRBJ1-2	TGTGCCAGCAGACGTTCGGGGACAGGGAAGGGCTACACCTTC	CASRRSGTGKGYTF
TRBD1	few	TRBV19	TRBJ1-5	TGTGCCAGTAGTCCCTGGGACAGGGGAATTAATAGCAATCAGCCCCAGCATTTT	CASSPWDRGINSNQPQHF
-	few	TRBV7-6	TRBJ2-3	TGTGCCAGCAGCTCAGGAATAGCGGCCACAGATACGCAGTATTTT	CASSSGIAATDTQYF
TRBD1	many	TRBV5-5	TRBJ1-2	TGTGCCAGCAGCCTACTGGCGGACAGGGGAATCTATGGCTACACCTTC	CASSLLADRGIYGYTF
-	-	TRBV20-1	TRBJ2-4	TGCAGTGCTAGAACAGGTCCCGGGAATCCAAACATTCAGTACTTC	CSARTGPGNPNIQYF
TRBD2	-	TRBV12-3/TRBV12-4	TRBJ2-3	TGTGCCAGCAGTTTCCAGCGGGGGGGGGGAGATACGCAGTATTTT	CASSFQRGGGDTQYF
TRBD1	-	TRBV28	TRBJ1-2	TGTGCCACCGACTTCGGGACAGGGGGCGTTGGCTACACCTTC	CATDFGTGGVGYTF
TRBD2	many	TRBV5-1	TRBJ2-7	TGCGCCAGCAGCAGCCTTCTAGCGGGGCCCTACGAGCAGTACTTC	CASSSLLAGPYEQYF
-	few	TRBV10-3	TRBJ1-1	TGTGCCATCAGTGAAGGGCCTACCTATGAAGCTTTCTTT	CAISEGPTYEAFF
-	-	TRBV6-1	TRBJ1-2	TGTGCCAGCAGGGGATCAACAGGGCCGGTGGGGGGCTACACCTTC	CASRGSTGPVGGYTF
-	-	TRBV6-1	TRBJ1-3	TGTGCCAGCAGTGAACAGGGTCGACTCTCTGGAAACACCATATATTTT	CASSEQGRLSGNTIYF